This is a list of T cell receptor beta chains from one sample in a study of T cell responses to AZD1222 COVID-19 vaccine. Repertoires were generated with immunoSEQ multiplex PCR, while TCRdb's copy carries only in-frame clones and drops some. The table shows approximately 300,000 clones, with 90% to 95% occurring only once. The starting material was peripheral blood, obtained 28 days after the second AZD1222 dose. The receptors originated from an adult who received the AZD1222 COVID-19 vaccine. Both conserved end residues are part of each CDR3. The D gene is left open where the match is weak. Size is stated for part of the rows, as once, few or many counts, or as a class when the clone is expanded.

abundance: once
j_gene: TRBJ1-2
v_gene: TRBV4-1
d_gene: .
CDR3nt: TGCGCCAGCAGCCAAGATGGGTTTTATGGCTACACCTTC
CDR3aa: CASSQDGFYGYTF

abundance: .
j_gene: TRBJ2-7
v_gene: TRBV11-2
d_gene: .
CDR3nt: TGTGCCAGCAGCTTAGAGGGCTCCGTGAGGGCCTACGAGCAGTACTTC
CDR3aa: CASSLEGSVRAYEQYF

abundance: once
j_gene: TRBJ2-7
v_gene: TRBV9
d_gene: .
CDR3nt: TGTGCCAGCAGCGTAGCTATAGGATGGGCTGACGAGCAGTACTTC
CDR3aa: CASSVAIGWADEQYF

abundance: .
j_gene: TRBJ2-7
v_gene: TRBV6-6
d_gene: .
CDR3nt: TGTGCCAGCAGTTACGGGCTGGGGTCCACTTACGAGCAGTACTTC
CDR3aa: CASSYGLGSTYEQYF

abundance: .
j_gene: TRBJ2-3
v_gene: TRBV24-1
d_gene: .
CDR3nt: TGTGCCACCAGTTCGGGTGGCCCCCCAGATACGCAGTATTTT
CDR3aa: CATSSGGPPDTQYF

abundance: .
j_gene: TRBJ1-5
v_gene: TRBV28
d_gene: .
CDR3nt: TGTGCCAGCAGTCCCTGGGGGGAGGGCAATCAGCCCCAGCATTTT
CDR3aa: CASSPWGEGNQPQHF

abundance: .
j_gene: TRBJ2-3
v_gene: TRBV5-1
d_gene: TRBD2
CDR3nt: TGCGCCAGCAGCTGGGGACTAGCGCCAGATACGCAGTATTTT
CDR3aa: CASSWGLAPDTQYF

abundance: .
j_gene: TRBJ1-4
v_gene: TRBV3-1/TRBV3-2
d_gene: .
CDR3nt: TGTGCCAGCAGCCAAGATCCCGGGCTCTTTGAAAAACTGTTTTTT
CDR3aa: CASSQDPGLFEKLFF

abundance: .
j_gene: TRBJ1-1
v_gene: TRBV28
d_gene: TRBD1
CDR3nt: TGTGCCAGCAGTTCCCCACAGGGGGGGACTGAAGCTTTCTTT
CDR3aa: CASSSPQGGTEAFF

abundance: .
j_gene: TRBJ1-2
v_gene: TRBV29-1
d_gene: .
CDR3nt: TGCAGCGCCTTCGTTTGGACTCATGGCTACACCTTC
CDR3aa: CSAFVWTHGYTF

abundance: .
j_gene: TRBJ2-3
v_gene: TRBV2
d_gene: TRBD2
CDR3nt: TGTGCCAACTCCTTGGGACTAGCGGGGAGCACAGATACGCAGTATTTT
CDR3aa: CANSLGLAGSTDTQYF

abundance: .
j_gene: TRBJ2-3
v_gene: TRBV4-2
d_gene: .
CDR3nt: TGTGCCAGCAGCCAAACTGATAGCACAGATACGCAGTATTTT
CDR3aa: CASSQTDSTDTQYF

abundance: once
j_gene: TRBJ2-1
v_gene: TRBV29-1
d_gene: .
CDR3nt: TGCAGTCTTTCTATAAGGGGGGGCAATGAGCAGTTCTTC
CDR3aa: CSLSIRGGNEQFF

abundance: .
j_gene: TRBJ2-1
v_gene: TRBV7-2
d_gene: TRBD2
CDR3nt: TGTGCCAGCAGCAAAGGGAGCGGGAGCAGGAATGAGCAGTTCTTC
CDR3aa: CASSKGSGSRNEQFF

abundance: .
j_gene: TRBJ2-7
v_gene: TRBV7-9
d_gene: TRBD1
CDR3nt: TGTGCCAGCAGCCAAGGGGCGGGACAGGTCTACGAGCAGTACTTC
CDR3aa: CASSQGAGQVYEQYF

abundance: .
j_gene: TRBJ2-7
v_gene: TRBV28
d_gene: .
CDR3nt: TGTGCCAGCAGCCACTCGGGGGAGCAGTACTTC
CDR3aa: CASSHSGEQYF

abundance: .
j_gene: TRBJ1-2
v_gene: TRBV4-1
d_gene: .
CDR3nt: TGCGCCAGCAGCCAAGATCTTAGAGGGGGCTATGGCTACACCTTC
CDR3aa: CASSQDLRGGYGYTF

abundance: .
j_gene: TRBJ1-2
v_gene: TRBV3-1/TRBV3-2
d_gene: .
CDR3nt: TGTGCCAGCAGCCAATTAATTAGGGGGGGGCTAGACTATGGCTACACCTTC
CDR3aa: CASSQLIRGGLDYGYTF

abundance: few
j_gene: TRBJ2-2
v_gene: TRBV19
d_gene: TRBD1
CDR3nt: TGTGCCAGTAGAGAACCGGGACAGGGGACCGGGGAGCTGTTTTTT
CDR3aa: CASREPGQGTGELFF

abundance: .
j_gene: TRBJ1-1
v_gene: TRBV5-1
d_gene: .
CDR3nt: TGCGCCAGCAAGGACGGCAGGGCGAACACTGAAGCTTTCTTT
CDR3aa: CASKDGRANTEAFF

abundance: .
j_gene: TRBJ2-5
v_gene: TRBV7-2
d_gene: .
CDR3nt: TGTGCCAGCAGCTTTCGCAGGGAAGGGTCGGAGACCCAGTACTTC
CDR3aa: CASSFRREGSETQYF

abundance: .
j_gene: TRBJ2-7
v_gene: TRBV4-1
d_gene: .
CDR3nt: TGCGCCAGCAGCCGGGGAGGGACAGGCGCTTCCTACGAGCAGTACTTC
CDR3aa: CASSRGGTGASYEQYF

abundance: .
j_gene: TRBJ2-3
v_gene: TRBV9
d_gene: TRBD2
CDR3nt: TGTGCCAGCAGCGTCCGCCCTGTGGCTAGCGGGGGGGCCCGGGGAACAGATACGCAGTATTTT
CDR3aa: CASSVRPVASGGARGTDTQYF

abundance: .
j_gene: TRBJ1-2
v_gene: TRBV6-5
d_gene: .
CDR3nt: TGTGCCAGCAGCCCGACCGGGGAGGGCTATGGCTACACCTTC
CDR3aa: CASSPTGEGYGYTF

abundance: .
j_gene: TRBJ2-5
v_gene: TRBV12-3/TRBV12-4
d_gene: .
CDR3nt: TGTGCCAGCGGACGACATCGGGTCCAGTACTTC
CDR3aa: CASGRHRVQYF

abundance: .
j_gene: TRBJ2-1
v_gene: TRBV11-1
d_gene: TRBD1
CDR3nt: TGTGCCAGCAGCCAGACAGGGGCACCCTACAATGAGCAGTTCTTC
CDR3aa: CASSQTGAPYNEQFF

abundance: .
j_gene: TRBJ1-1
v_gene: TRBV19
d_gene: .
CDR3nt: TGTGCCAGTAGTACTGGGAGGGGGGGCGACTCTCTCTTT
CDR3aa: CASSTGRGGDSLF

abundance: .
j_gene: TRBJ2-6
v_gene: TRBV2
d_gene: .
CDR3nt: TGTGCCACCTCCCGGGACAACGTTAACGGGGCCAACGTCCTGACTTTC
CDR3aa: CATSRDNVNGANVLTF

abundance: .
j_gene: TRBJ2-7
v_gene: TRBV5-5
d_gene: .
CDR3nt: TGTGCCAGCAGCTTGGGATACTCCTACGAGCAGTACTTC
CDR3aa: CASSLGYSYEQYF

abundance: .
j_gene: TRBJ2-1
v_gene: TRBV7-3
d_gene: .
CDR3nt: TGTGCCAGCAGCTTAGGTATCTACAATGAGCAGTTCTTC
CDR3aa: CASSLGIYNEQFF

abundance: .
j_gene: TRBJ1-6
v_gene: TRBV16
d_gene: .
CDR3nt: TGTGCCAGCAGCCATTACAGGGAGCCCCTCCACTTT
CDR3aa: CASSHYREPLHF

abundance: .
j_gene: TRBJ1-1
v_gene: TRBV7-9
d_gene: .
CDR3nt: TGTGCCAGCACATGGGGCCCGAACACTGAAGCTTTCTTT
CDR3aa: CASTWGPNTEAFF

abundance: .
j_gene: TRBJ1-2
v_gene: TRBV24-1
d_gene: .
CDR3nt: TGTGCCACCAGTGATTTTACCGGGAATGGCTACACCTTC
CDR3aa: CATSDFTGNGYTF

abundance: .
j_gene: TRBJ1-5
v_gene: TRBV28
d_gene: .
CDR3nt: TGTGCCAGCAGTCAGACAGGCCTTGGGGCTAATCAGCCCCAGCATTTT
CDR3aa: CASSQTGLGANQPQHF

abundance: .
j_gene: TRBJ2-4
v_gene: TRBV2
d_gene: .
CDR3nt: TGTGCCAGCAGTCCTGGATACATTCAGTACTTC
CDR3aa: CASSPGYIQYF

abundance: .
j_gene: TRBJ1-2
v_gene: TRBV5-1
d_gene: TRBD1
CDR3nt: TGCGCCAGCAGCTTGGCCCCGGACAGGCCCTATGGCTACACCTTC
CDR3aa: CASSLAPDRPYGYTF

abundance: .
j_gene: TRBJ2-7
v_gene: TRBV4-1
d_gene: TRBD1
CDR3nt: TGCGCCAGCAGCCAAGTAACAGGGGAAGGCGAGCAGTACTTC
CDR3aa: CASSQVTGEGEQYF

abundance: .
j_gene: TRBJ1-5
v_gene: TRBV5-1
d_gene: .
CDR3nt: TGCGCCAGCAGCTTGGGCTCAGGAAATCAGCCCCAGCATTTT
CDR3aa: CASSLGSGNQPQHF

abundance: .
j_gene: TRBJ1-5
v_gene: TRBV19
d_gene: .
CDR3nt: TGTGCCAGTAGTATGACCGACCTCAGCAATCAGCCCCAGCATTTT
CDR3aa: CASSMTDLSNQPQHF

abundance: .
j_gene: TRBJ2-3
v_gene: TRBV11-3
d_gene: TRBD2
CDR3nt: TGTGCCAGCAGCTCCGGCAGGACTAGCGGGAGTTTTGCAGATACGCAGTATTTT
CDR3aa: CASSSGRTSGSFADTQYF

abundance: .
j_gene: TRBJ1-5
v_gene: TRBV5-1
d_gene: TRBD1
CDR3nt: TGCGCCAGCAGCTTGGCAGGGGGGAGCAATCAGCCCCAGCATTTT
CDR3aa: CASSLAGGSNQPQHF